One and the same sample provided the 13 T cell receptor beta chains below, sequenced in a study of T cell repertoires in cytomegalovirus infection. MiXCR, applied by TCRdb to the reads, yields one record per CDR3 protein. The table records 800,000 to 950,000 distinct CDR3 sequences, about 30% of them present only once. These TCRs' antigens remain unknown. The starting material was cultured CD8+ T cells from PBMCs, obtained from culture after CMV antigen stimulation. These receptor sequences come from a human donor in good health (CMV status not recorded). Some clones in this sample may be carry-over from other donors' samples.

This clonotype was counted at least ten times. This rearrangement joins TRBV11-1 to TRBJ1-2; 8 bases match TRBD1. Trimming removed 6 bases from V and 3 bases from J; junction bases left unmatched: 3. Germline assignment: CDR1 SGHAT and CDR2 FQDESV (reference sequence). The CDR3 totals 13 residues. In nucleotides, the CDR3 is TGTGCCAGCAGTGCGACAGGGGACTATGGCTACACCTTC. This sequence encodes CASSATGDYGYTF.

This clonotype was seen a handful of times. This rearrangement joins TRBV3-1 to TRBJ2-1, with TRBD1 matching over 7 bases. This CDR3 contains 19 residues. CDR1 LGHDT and CDR2 YNNKEL come from the germline V gene (reference sequence). The ends lost 4 bases at V and 2 bases at J; junction bases unmatched: 17. The CDR3 bases are TGTGCCAGCAGCCGGAGGCCCATCCGGGACAGCGAAGCCTACAATGAGCAGTTCTTC. It is translated as CASSRRPIRDSEAYNEQFF.

This clonotype was seen more than once but under ten times. The V call is TRBV6-1, the J call TRBJ2-7; TRBD1 is a possible D gene (6 bases). The CDR3 contains 13 residues. Per germline, CDR1 MNHNS and CDR2 SASEGT. Trimming removed 8 bases at V and 2 bases at J, with 13 bases between. As DNA, the CDR3 is TGTGCCAGCCCCGGGTACAGGGCCTACGAGCAGTACTTC. Its protein is CASPGYRAYEQYF.

This clonotype has more than one count but fewer than ten. This sequence joins TRBV3-1 and TRBJ1-4; D might be TRBD1 (5 bases). The V gene lost 4 bases and the J gene lost 6 bases, with 9 bases spanning the gap. This CDR3 contains 13 residues. Per germline, CDR1 LGHDT and CDR2 YNNKEL (reference sequence). CDR3 coding DNA: TGTGCCAGCAGCCGCAGGGCTGATGAAAAACTGTTTTTT. Translating it yields CASSRRADEKLFF.

In this sample, this clonotype turned up many times. The J gene is TRBJ2-2, the V gene TRBV7-6; 9 bases agree with TRBD2. The germline CDR1 and CDR2 sequences are SGHVS and FNYEAQ. There are 17 residues in the CDR3. V shed 5 bases, J shed 1 base, and the junction held 8 bases outside the gene matches. CDR3 loop: CASSVPTSGLNTGELFF. The CDR3 nucleotides read TGTGCCAGCAGCGTGCCGACTAGCGGTTTGAACACCGGGGAGCTGTTTTTT.

This clonotype was recorded a few times. This chain connects TRBV5-4 to TRBJ2-7, with 7 bases identical to TRBD1. The CDR3 runs to 13 residues. Unmatched junction bases numbered 3, after V lost 4 bases and J lost 2 bases. The germline CDR1 and CDR2 sequences are SGHNT and YYREEE (reference sequence). CDR3: CASSVDRAYEQYV. The CDR3 coding sequence is TGTGCCAGCAGCGTTGACAGGGCCTACGAGCAGTACGTC.

The chain couples TRBV4-1 to TRBJ1-5; 7 nucleotides match TRBD1. Germline loops: CDR1 MGHRA, CDR2 YSYEKL. CDR3 length: 17 residues. V was clipped by 0 bases and J by 4 bases; unmatched bases: 9. The CDR3 reads CASSQDVRQGGNQPQHF. In DNA, the CDR3 is TGCGCCAGCAGCCAAGATGTGCGGCAGGGGGGGAATCAGCCCCAGCATTTT.

This clonotype was seen more than once but under ten times. The gene calls are TRBV6-1 and TRBJ2-4; D possibly corresponds to TRBD1 (6 bases). This CDR3 contains 13 residues. Germline V gene data show CDR1 as MNHNS and CDR2 as SASEGT. Trimming took off 8 bases at V and 4 bases at J, with 12 bases between the two ends. The chain's CDR3 is CASLVRGKNIQYF. CDR3 coding DNA: TGTGCCAGCCTCGTCAGGGGAAAAAACATTCAGTACTTC.

The chain carries TRBV6-5 and TRBJ2-2; D is perhaps TRBD1 (6 bases). CDR1 is MNHEY and CDR2 is SVGAGI in the germline V gene. This CDR3 is built from 16 residues. V was cut by 6 bases and J by 6 bases, with 20 bases left in between. CDR3 protein: CASSLTGFNVAGELFF. Here the CDR3 DNA reads TGTGCCAGCAGCCTGACAGGTTTTAATGTGGCCGGGGAGCTGTTTTTT.

V is TRBV6-6 and J is TRBJ1-4; D unresolved. CDR3 length equals 13 residues. Germline V gives CDR1 MNHNY, CDR2 SVGAGI (reference sequence). Trimming removed 2 bases from V and 8 bases from J, with 9 bases in between. The CDR3: CASSYRPMEKLFF. The CDR3 DNA follows: TGTGCCAGCAGTTACCGGCCGATGGAAAAACTGTTTTTT.

This clonotype was detected many times. The genes are TRBV7-8 and TRBJ2-7; tentatively, D is TRBD1 (6 bases). The CDR3 has 18 residues. Germline loops: CDR1 SGHVS, CDR2 FQNEAQ. Trimming took off 1 base at V and 7 bases at J, with 26 bases between the two ends. The CDR3 region has the DNA TGTGCCAGCAGCTTAGATTCCCGAGTACAGGGCTTATGGGAAGAGCAGTACGTC. Translating it yields CASSLDSRVQGLWEEQYV.

The CDR3 loop reads CASSSDRGLSGTHNEQFF. CDR3 nucleotides: TGTGCCAGCAGTTCGGACAGGGGGCTTAGCGGAACCCACAATGAGCAGTTCTTC. The chain carries TRBV27 and TRBJ2-1; TRBD1 matches 11 bases. The germline CDR1 and CDR2 sequences are MNHEY and SMNVEV (reference sequence). V lost 4 bases to trimming and J lost 5 bases; unmatched junction nucleotides: 13. The CDR3 has 18 amino acids.

The rearrangement uses TRBV15 and TRBJ1-2, with D perhaps TRBD1 (5 bases). Trimming removed 5 bases from V and 2 bases from J, with 15 bases in between. The germline V gene has CDR1 LNHNV and CDR2 YYDKDF (reference sequence). There are 15 residues in the CDR3. This CDR3 is CATSDQGGLNYGYTF. Here the CDR3 DNA reads TGTGCCACCAGCGATCAGGGTGGGTTAAACTATGGCTACACCTTC.